The present T cell receptor beta chain was sequenced within a study of cytomegalovirus exposure and HLA in healthy donors. The wider study: As an earlier analysis found, 150 million to 200 million T cells yielded 117 million unique TCR beta sequences.

The PCR made use of 60 Vbeta and 13 Jbeta primers. Original processing notes: Around 10 million of the 80 million or so unique TCR beta chains counted in a later analysis were shared. Repertoires were generated with immunoSEQ multiplex PCR, while TCRdb's copy carries only in-frame clones and drops some. That table is the source of V, J and clone size, and D and trimming were worked out from the DNA. This sample has tens of thousands of clones, with approximately 90% found just once. V was pared by 4 bases and J by 7 bases, with 7 bases of the junction left unmatched. The CDR3 covers 14 residues. CDR1 is SGHDN, CDR2 FVKESK, per germline.

Source material: PBMCs. This TCR derives from a man younger than 30 in good health and CMV-seronegative. The chain joins TRBV14 to TRBJ2-7, with 10 bases lining up with TRBD1. CDR3 DNA: TGTGCCAGCAGCCTCCGGGACAGGGGAGGAGAGCAGTACTTC. It yields the protein CASSLRDRGGEQYF. Complete variable domain (other parts from reference TRBV14 and TRBJ2-7): EAGVTQFPSHSVIEKGQTVTLRCDPISGHDNLYWYRRVMGKEIKFLLHFVKESKQDESGMPNNRFLAERTGGTYSTLKVQPAELEDSGVYFCASSLRDRGGEQYFGPGTRLTVT.